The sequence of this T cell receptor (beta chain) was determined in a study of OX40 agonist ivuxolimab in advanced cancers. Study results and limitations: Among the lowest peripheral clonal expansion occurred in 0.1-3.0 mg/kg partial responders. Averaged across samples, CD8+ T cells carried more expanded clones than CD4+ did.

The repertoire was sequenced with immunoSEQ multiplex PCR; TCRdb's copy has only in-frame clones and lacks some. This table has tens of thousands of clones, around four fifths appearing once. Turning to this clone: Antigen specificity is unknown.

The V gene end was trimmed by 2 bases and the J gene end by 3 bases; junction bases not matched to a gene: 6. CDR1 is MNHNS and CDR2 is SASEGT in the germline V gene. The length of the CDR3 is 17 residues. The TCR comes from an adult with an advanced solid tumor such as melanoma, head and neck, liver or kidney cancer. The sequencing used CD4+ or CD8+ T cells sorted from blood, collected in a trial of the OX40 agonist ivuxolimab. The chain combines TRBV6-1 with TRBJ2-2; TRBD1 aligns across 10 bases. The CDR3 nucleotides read TGTGCCAGCAGTGAAAAAAGGGGACAGGGGTACACCGGGGAGCTGTTTTTT. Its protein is CASSEKRGQGYTGELFF.